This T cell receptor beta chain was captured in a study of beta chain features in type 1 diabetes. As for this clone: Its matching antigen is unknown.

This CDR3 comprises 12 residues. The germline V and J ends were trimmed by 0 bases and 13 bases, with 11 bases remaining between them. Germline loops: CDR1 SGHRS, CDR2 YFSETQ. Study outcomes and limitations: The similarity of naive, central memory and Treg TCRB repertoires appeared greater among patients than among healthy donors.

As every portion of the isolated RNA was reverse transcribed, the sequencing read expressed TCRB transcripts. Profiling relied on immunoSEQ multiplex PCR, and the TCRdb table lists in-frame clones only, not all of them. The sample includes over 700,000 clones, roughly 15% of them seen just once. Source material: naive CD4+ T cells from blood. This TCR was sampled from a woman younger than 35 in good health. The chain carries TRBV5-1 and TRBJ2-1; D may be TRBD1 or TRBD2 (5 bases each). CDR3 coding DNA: TGCGCCAGCAGCTTGGTGAGGGGCAGTCAGTTCTTC. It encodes CASSLVRGSQFF.